This T cell receptor (beta chain) stems from a study of T cells after yellow fever vaccination. V shed 4 bases and J shed 4 bases, with 12 bases lying between them. Germline CDR1 reads PRHDT; CDR2 reads FYEKMQ (reference sequence). The CDR3 has 14 amino acids. The authors made TCR cDNA by 5'RACE template switching, adding a universal primer site and UMIs. TCRdb analysed the 5' RACE reads with MiXCR anew, one entry per CDR3 protein. The sample records some 350,000 distinct CDR3 sequences, 3% to 4.5% being singletons. General observations from the study: A limited proportion of clonotypes was detected within both the CD4 and CD8 compartments. The study re-detected most primary-vaccination clones after the booster (under 97% CD4, just over 85% CD8). Highly abundant clonotypes carried over from the bulk population could end up in FACS-sorted repertoires as contaminants.

The sample holds a few counts of this clonotype. What it binds is unknown. V is TRBV13 and J is TRBJ2-3, with a possible D match to TRBD2 (6 bases). This specimen was PBMCs, taken 5 days after the yellow fever booster vaccination. The receptor comes from a man aged 18-30 years who received the YFV17D yellow fever vaccine. Written as DNA, the CDR3 is TGTGCCAGCAGCTCCTCGACTAGTGCAGATACGCAGTATTTT. Its protein is CASSSSTSADTQYF.